This T cell receptor (beta chain) was obtained from a study of T-cell reconstitution after alpha-beta-depleted transplantation in children. The study's findings and limits: Where alpha-beta T cells came from about two months after transplant was reportedly several hundred expanded graft clones. One year post-transplant, T-cell counts and diversity were largely derived from T cells produced anew.

A TCRbeta library incorporating unique molecular identifiers was prepared. TCRdb independently ran MiXCR on the PCR reads; one entry per CDR3 protein. The repertoire holds a few hundred thousand distinct CDR3 sequences, with 20% to 30% as singletons. Regarding this clonotype: The target antigen is unknown.

CDR1 is SGHVS, CDR2 FQNEAQ, per germline. This CDR3 is built from 16 residues. Losses at the gene ends were 4 bases for V and 7 bases for J; bases not matched to a gene: 5. V and J are TRBV7-8 and TRBJ2-2, with 14 positions matching TRBD2. The source material was PBMCs, sampled before TCRalphabeta/CD19-depleted stem cell transplant. This clonotype was obtained from a boy younger than two with Wiskott-Aldrich syndrome, due to receive a stem cell transplant. The CDR3 sequence is CASSWGLAGVSGELFF. For the CDR3, the DNA is TGTGCCAGCAGCTGGGGACTAGCGGGAGTTAGCGGGGAGCTGTTTTTT.